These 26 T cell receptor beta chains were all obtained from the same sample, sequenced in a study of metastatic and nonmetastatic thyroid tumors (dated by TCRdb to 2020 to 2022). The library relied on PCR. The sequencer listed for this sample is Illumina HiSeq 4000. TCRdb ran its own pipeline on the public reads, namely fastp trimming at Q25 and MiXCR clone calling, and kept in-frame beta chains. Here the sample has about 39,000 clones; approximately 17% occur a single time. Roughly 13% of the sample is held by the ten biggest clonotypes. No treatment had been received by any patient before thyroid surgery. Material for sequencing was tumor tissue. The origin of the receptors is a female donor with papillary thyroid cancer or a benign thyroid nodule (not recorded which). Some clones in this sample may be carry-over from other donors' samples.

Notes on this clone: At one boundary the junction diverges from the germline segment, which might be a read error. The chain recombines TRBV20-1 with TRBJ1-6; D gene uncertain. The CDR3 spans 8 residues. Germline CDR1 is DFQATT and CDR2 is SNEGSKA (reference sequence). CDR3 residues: CSARVGDF. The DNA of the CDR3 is TGCAGTGCTAGAGTGGGAGACTTT.

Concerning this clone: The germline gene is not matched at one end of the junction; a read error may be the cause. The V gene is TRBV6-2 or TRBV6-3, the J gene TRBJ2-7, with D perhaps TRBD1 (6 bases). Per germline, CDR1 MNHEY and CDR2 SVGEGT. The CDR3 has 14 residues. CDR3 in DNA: TGTGCCAGCAGAGAACAGGGACCCATTTTTAAGCTCCACTTC. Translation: CASREQGPIFKLHF.

CDR3 nucleotides: TGTGCCAGCATCCCGACGGGGGGACTAGCTGGGGGATACTCCTACGAGCAGTACTTC. This encodes CASIPTGGLAGGYSYEQYF. The chain has TRBV6-2 or TRBV6-3 and TRBJ2-7; 9 bases line up with TRBD2. This CDR3 is built from 19 residues. The germline V gene encodes CDR1 MNHEY and CDR2 SVGEGT. Trimming cost V 7 bases and J 0 bases; bases outside gene matches: 19.

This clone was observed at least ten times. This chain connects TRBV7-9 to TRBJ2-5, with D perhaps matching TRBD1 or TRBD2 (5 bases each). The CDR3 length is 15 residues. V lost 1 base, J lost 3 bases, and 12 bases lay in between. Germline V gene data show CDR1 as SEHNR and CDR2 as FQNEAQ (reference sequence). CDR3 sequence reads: CASSLGDGPEETQYF. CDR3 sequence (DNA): TGTGCCAGCAGCTTAGGGGACGGACCTGAAGAGACCCAGTACTTC.

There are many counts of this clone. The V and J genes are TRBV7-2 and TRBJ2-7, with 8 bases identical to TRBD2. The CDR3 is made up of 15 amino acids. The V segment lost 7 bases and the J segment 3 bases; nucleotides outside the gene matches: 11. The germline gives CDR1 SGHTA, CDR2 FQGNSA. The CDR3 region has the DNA TGTGCCAGCACCCCGCGGGCTAGCGGGTACTACGAGCAGTACTTC. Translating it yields CASTPRASGYYEQYF.

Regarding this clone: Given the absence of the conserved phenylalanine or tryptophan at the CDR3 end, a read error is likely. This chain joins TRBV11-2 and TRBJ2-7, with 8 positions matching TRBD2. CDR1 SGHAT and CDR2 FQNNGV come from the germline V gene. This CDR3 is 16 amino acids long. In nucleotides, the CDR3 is TGTGCCATCAGCCTATTAGCGGGATCGGCGTCCTACGAGCAGTACCTC. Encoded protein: CAISLLAGSASYEQYL.

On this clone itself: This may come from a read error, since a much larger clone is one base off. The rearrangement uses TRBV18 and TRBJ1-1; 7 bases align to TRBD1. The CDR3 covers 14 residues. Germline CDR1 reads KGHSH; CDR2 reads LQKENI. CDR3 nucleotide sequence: TGTGCCAGCTCACAGGACAGGCTGAACACTGAAGTTTTCTTT. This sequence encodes CASSQDRLNTEVFF.

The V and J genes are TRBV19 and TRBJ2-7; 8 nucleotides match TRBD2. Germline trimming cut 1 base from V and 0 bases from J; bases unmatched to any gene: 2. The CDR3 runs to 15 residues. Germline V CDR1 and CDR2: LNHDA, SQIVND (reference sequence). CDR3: CASSIGTSCSYEQYF. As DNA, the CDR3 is TGTGCCAGTAGTATAGGGACTAGCTGCTCCTACGAGCAGTACTTC.

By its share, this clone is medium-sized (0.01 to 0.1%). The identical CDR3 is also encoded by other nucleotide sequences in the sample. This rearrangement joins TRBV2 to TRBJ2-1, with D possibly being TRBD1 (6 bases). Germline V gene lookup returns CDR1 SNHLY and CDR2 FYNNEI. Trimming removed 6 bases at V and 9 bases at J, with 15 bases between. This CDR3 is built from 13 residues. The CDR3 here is CASRRTDVVEQFF. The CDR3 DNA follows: TGTGCCAGCAGACGGACAGATGTGGTTGAGCAGTTCTTC.

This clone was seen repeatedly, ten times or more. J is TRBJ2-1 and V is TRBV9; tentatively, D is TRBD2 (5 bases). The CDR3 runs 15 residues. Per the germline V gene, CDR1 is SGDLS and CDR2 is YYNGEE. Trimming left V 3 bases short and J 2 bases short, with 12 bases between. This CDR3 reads CASSDQPGAYNEQFF. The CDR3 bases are TGTGCCAGCAGCGACCAGCCCGGGGCCTACAATGAGCAGTTCTTC.

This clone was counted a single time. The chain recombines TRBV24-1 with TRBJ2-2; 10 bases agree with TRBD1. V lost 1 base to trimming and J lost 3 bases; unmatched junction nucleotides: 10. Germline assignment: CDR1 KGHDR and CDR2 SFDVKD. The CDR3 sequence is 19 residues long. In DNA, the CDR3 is TGTGCCACCAGTGATTTACCGACAGGGGGCGGATGGGACACCGGGGAGCTGTTTTTT. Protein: CATSDLPTGGGWDTGELFF.

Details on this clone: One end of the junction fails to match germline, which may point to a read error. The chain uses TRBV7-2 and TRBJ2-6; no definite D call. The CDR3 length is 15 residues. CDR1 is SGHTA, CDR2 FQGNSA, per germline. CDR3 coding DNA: TGTGTCAGCAGCTTAGGGCTCTCTGGTGTCAACGTCCTGACTTTC. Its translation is CVSSLGLSGVNVLTF.

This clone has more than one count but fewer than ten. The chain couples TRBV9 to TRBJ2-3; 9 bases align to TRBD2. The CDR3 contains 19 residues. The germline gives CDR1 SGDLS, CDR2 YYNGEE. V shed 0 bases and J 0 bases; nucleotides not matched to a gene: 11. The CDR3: CASSVDHLAGPYSTDTQYF. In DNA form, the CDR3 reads TGTGCCAGCAGCGTAGATCATCTAGCGGGGCCCTATAGCACAGATACGCAGTATTTT.

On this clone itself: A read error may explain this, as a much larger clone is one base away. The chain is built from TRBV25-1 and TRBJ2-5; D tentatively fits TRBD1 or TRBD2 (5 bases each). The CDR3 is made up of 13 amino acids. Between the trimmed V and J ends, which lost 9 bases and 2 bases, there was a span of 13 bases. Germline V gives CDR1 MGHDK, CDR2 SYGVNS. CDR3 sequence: CASRLGEQETQYF. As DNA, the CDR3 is TGTGCCAGTAGACTGGGGGAACAAGAGACCCAGTACTTC.

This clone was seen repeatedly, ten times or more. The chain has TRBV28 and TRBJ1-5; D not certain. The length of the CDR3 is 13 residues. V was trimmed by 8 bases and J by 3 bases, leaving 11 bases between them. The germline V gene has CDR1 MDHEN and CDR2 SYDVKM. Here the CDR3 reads CASLSRYNQPQHF. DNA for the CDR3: TGTGCCAGCCTCTCACGGTACAATCAGCCCCAGCATTTT.

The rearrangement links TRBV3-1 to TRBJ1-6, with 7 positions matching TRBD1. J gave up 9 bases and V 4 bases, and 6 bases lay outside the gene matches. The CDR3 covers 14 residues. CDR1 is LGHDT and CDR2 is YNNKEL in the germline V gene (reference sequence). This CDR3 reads CASSLGQTGSPLHF. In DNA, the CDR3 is TGTGCCAGCAGCCTGGGACAGACGGGTTCACCCCTCCACTTT.

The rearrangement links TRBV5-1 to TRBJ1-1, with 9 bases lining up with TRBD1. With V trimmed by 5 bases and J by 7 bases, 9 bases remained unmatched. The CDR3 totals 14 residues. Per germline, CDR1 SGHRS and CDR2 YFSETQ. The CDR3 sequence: CASSQGQGNNEAFF. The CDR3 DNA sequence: TGCGCCAGCAGTCAAGGACAGGGGAATAATGAAGCTTTCTTT.

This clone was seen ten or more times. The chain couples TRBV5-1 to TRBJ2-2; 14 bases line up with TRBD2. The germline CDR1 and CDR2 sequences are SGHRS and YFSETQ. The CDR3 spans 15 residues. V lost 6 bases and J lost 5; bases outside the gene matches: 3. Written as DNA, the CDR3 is TGCGCCAGCAAGGGACTAGCGGGGGATACCGGGGAGCTGTTTTTT. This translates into CASKGLAGDTGELFF.

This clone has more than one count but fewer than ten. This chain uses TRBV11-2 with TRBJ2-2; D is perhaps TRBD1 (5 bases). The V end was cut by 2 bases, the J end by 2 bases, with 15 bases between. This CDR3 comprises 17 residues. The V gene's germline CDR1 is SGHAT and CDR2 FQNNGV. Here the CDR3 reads CASSLFGVGRNTGELFF. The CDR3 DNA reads TGTGCCAGCAGCTTATTTGGGGTGGGGCGAAACACCGGGGAGCTGTTTTTT.

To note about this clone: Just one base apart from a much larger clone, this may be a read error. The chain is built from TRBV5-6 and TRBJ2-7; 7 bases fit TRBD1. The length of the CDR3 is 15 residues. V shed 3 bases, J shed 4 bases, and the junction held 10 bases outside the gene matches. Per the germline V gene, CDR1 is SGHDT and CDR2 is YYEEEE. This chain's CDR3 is CASSSYRGFAYEQYF. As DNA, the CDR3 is TGTGCCAGCAGCTCCTACAGGGGTTTTGCGTACGAGCAGTACTTC.

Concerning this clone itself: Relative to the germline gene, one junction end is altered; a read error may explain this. DNA for the CDR3: TGTGCCAGCAGCCTTTACCGGACTAGCTGGGGGAACACCGGGGATCTGTTTTTT. Translation gives CASSLYRTSWGNTGDLFF. This chain links TRBV9 with TRBJ2-2, with 8 bases that match TRBD2. CDR1 and CDR2 (germline): SGDLS, YYNGEE. CDR3 size: 18 residues.

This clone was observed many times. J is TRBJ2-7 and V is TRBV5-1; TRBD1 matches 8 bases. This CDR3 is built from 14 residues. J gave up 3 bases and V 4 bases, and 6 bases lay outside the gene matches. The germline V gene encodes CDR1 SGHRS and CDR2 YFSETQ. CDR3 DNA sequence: TGCGCCAGCAGCCCATGGACAGGGCGCTACGAGCAGTACTTC. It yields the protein CASSPWTGRYEQYF.

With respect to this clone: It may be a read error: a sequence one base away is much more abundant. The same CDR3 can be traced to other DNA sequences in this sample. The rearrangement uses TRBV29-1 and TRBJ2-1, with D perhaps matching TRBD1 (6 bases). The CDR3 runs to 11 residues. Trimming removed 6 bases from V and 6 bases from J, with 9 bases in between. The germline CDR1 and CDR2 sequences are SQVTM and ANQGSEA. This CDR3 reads CSVQGINEQFF. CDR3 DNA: TGCAGCGTACAGGGTATCAATGAGCAGTTCTTC.

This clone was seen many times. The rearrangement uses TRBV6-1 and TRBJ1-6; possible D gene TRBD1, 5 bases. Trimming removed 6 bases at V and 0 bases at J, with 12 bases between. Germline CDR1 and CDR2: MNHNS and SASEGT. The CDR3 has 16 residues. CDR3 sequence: CASRGPSNSYNSPLHF. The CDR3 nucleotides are TGTGCCAGCAGGGGACCCTCAAACTCCTATAATTCACCCCTCCACTTT.

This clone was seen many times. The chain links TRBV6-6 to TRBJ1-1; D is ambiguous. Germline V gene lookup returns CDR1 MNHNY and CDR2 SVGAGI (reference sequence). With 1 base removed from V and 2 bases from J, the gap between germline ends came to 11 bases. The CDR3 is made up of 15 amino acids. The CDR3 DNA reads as TGTGCCAGCAGTTACTACCCGGGAGCCAACACTGAAGCTTTCTTT. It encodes CASSYYPGANTEAFF.

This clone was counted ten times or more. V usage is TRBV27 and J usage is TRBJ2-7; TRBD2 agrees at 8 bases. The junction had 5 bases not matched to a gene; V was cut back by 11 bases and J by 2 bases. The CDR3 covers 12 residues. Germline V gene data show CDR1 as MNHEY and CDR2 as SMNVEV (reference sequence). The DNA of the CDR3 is TGTGCCGTACGGGGGGGGGCCTACGAGCAGTACTTC. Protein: CAVRGGAYEQYF.